The rows below give T cell receptor beta chains drawn from one sample of a study of beta chain features in type 1 diabetes. Sequenced by immunoSEQ multiplex PCR; TCRdb stores in-frame clones only, minus some. The sample lists 140,000 or so clones, over 9.5% occurring once. The material sequenced was naive CD4+ T cells from blood. These receptors were collected from a man aged 18 to 30 in good health. Each CDR3 is given with its conserved first and last residue. D genes are given only for firm matches. Clone sizes are given selectively: once, few, many, or a class where the clone is expanded.

TRBJ2-2 | - | TRBV7-2 | few | TGTGCCAGCAGCCAAACGCGTGGTAGCACCGGGGAGCTGTTTTTT | CASSQTRGSTGELFF
TRBJ2-5 | - | TRBV7-2 | - | TGTGCCAGCAGCATAGTTAGCGGAAGAGAGACCCGGTACTTC | CASSIVSGRETRYF
TRBJ1-4 | - | TRBV18 | - | TGTGCCAGCTCACCTCAAACTAATGAAAAACTGTTTTTT | CASSPQTNEKLFF
TRBJ2-1 | - | TRBV4-1 | - | TGCGCCAGCAGCCCTTCGGGGGAAAAGCAGTTCTTC | CASSPSGEKQFF
TRBJ2-7 | TRBD1 | TRBV6-1 | few | TGTGCCAGCACACCGGGACAGGTAACCTACGAGCAGTACTTC | CASTPGQVTYEQYF
TRBJ2-2 | TRBD1 | TRBV5-5 | - | TGTGCCAGCAGCCCAAGACAGGGGGGCACCGGGGAGCTGTTTTTT | CASSPRQGGTGELFF
TRBJ1-5 | - | TRBV4-3 | - | TGCGCCAGCGGCCTAATGGGAGGGGATAGCAATCAGCCCCAGCATTTT | CASGLMGGDSNQPQHF
TRBJ2-2 | TRBD1 | TRBV25-1 | - | TGTGCCAGCAGTAAGGACAGGGGGAGGCTCGGGGAGCTGTTTTTT | CASSKDRGRLGELFF
TRBJ2-3 | - | TRBV7-2 | - | TGTGCCAGCAGCTTTACACCCCCAGATACGCAGTATTTT | CASSFTPPDTQYF
TRBJ1-6 | - | TRBV2 | few | TGTGCCAGCAGTTACCAGTTTCCCCTCCACTTT | CASSYQFPLHF
TRBJ2-7 | - | TRBV18 | few | TGTGCCAGTGCACGGGGGGCGAGCTCCTACGAGCAGTACTTC | CASARGASSYEQYF
TRBJ1-1 | - | TRBV10-3 | few | TGTGCCATCGGTCCGGGGGGCCGGATGAACACTGAAGCTTTCTTT | CAIGPGGRMNTEAFF
TRBJ1-5 | - | TRBV7-6 | once | TGTGCCAGCAGCCAGGATAGCAATCAGCCCCAGCATTTT | CASSQDSNQPQHF
TRBJ2-3 | TRBD2 | TRBV7-9 | few | TGTGCCAGCAGCTTAGCTACGCCTAGCGGGGGGGTGGGAGAAGATACGCAGTATTTT | CASSLATPSGGVGEDTQYF
TRBJ2-3 | - | TRBV10-3 | - | TGTGCCATCAGGGGGGGGGCGACAGATACGCAGTATTTT | CAIRGGATDTQYF
TRBJ1-1 | - | TRBV30 | few | TGTGCCTGGGGGGGGGTGAGCACTGAAGCTTTCTTT | CAWGGVSTEAFF
TRBJ2-7 | - | TRBV7-3 | - | TGTGCCAGCAGCCCCGGACATTCGGGCTACGAGCAGTACTTC | CASSPGHSGYEQYF
TRBJ2-2 | - | TRBV5-8 | - | TGTGCCAGCAGCATACGTTTGATCGAGGCCGGGGAGCTGTTTTTT | CASSIRLIEAGELFF
TRBJ1-2 | TRBD1 | TRBV4-2 | few | TGTGCCAGCAGCCAAGCCGGGACAGGGGTGAATGGCTACACCTTC | CASSQAGTGVNGYTF
TRBJ2-7 | TRBD2 | TRBV18 | - | TGTGCCAGCTCACCACCTAGCGGGGGTTACTACGAGCAGTACTTC | CASSPPSGGYYEQYF
TRBJ2-3 | TRBD2 | TRBV9 | - | TGTGCCAGCAGCGCTAGCGGGGGATACACAGATACGCAGTATTTT | CASSASGGYTDTQYF
TRBJ2-1 | TRBD2 | TRBV27 | - | TGTGCCAGCAGTTTATGGCGAGCGGGGGGGTCCTACAATGAGCAGTTCTTC | CASSLWRAGGSYNEQFF
TRBJ1-5 | - | TRBV19 | - | TGTGCCAGTAGTACCACAGGGATTCAGCCCCAGCATTTT | CASSTTGIQPQHF
TRBJ2-7 | TRBD2 | TRBV4-3 | few | TGCGCCAGCAGCCAAAGTGCGGCGGGGGCCTACGAGCAGTACTTC | CASSQSAAGAYEQYF
TRBJ2-7 | - | TRBV21-1 | - | TGTGCCAGCAGCTGGCCGAACTACGAGCAGTACTTC | CASSWPNYEQYF
TRBJ1-2 | TRBD1 | TRBV4-1 | - | TGCGCCAGCAGCCAATTAACGACAGGGGATGGCTACACCTTC | CASSQLTTGDGYTF
TRBJ1-2 | - | TRBV7-9 | - | TGTGCCAGCAGGTCGGACAAACCCAATGGCTACACCTTC | CASRSDKPNGYTF
TRBJ2-7 | - | TRBV7-2 | few | TGTGCCAGCAGCCCCCTCTCCTACGAGCAGTACTTC | CASSPLSYEQYF
TRBJ2-7 | - | TRBV6-1 | - | TGTGCCAGCAGTGAAGCGTGGGGGAGCGGGCTCTCCTACGAGCAGTACTTC | CASSEAWGSGLSYEQYF
TRBJ2-1 | - | TRBV7-9 | many | TGTGCCAGCAGCTTAGTTGCCAGCTACAATGAGCAGTTCTTC | CASSLVASYNEQFF
TRBJ1-5 | TRBD1 | TRBV4-1 | - | TGCGCCAGCAGCCAAGATAAGGGACAGGGCCGAACGCCCCAGCATTTT | CASSQDKGQGRTPQHF
TRBJ2-3 | TRBD1 | TRBV7-9 | few | TGTGCCAGCATCCGGACAGGGAGAATAGATACGCAGTATTTT | CASIRTGRIDTQYF
TRBJ2-2 | TRBD2 | TRBV9 | - | TGTGCCAGCACCATGGGGGGGCTAGCGGGGATCGGGGAGCTGTTTTTT | CASTMGGLAGIGELFF
TRBJ2-3 | TRBD2 | TRBV15 | few | TGTGCCACCAGCAGACCCTTAGCGGGGGGCCTCACGGATACGCAGTATTTT | CATSRPLAGGLTDTQYF
TRBJ2-5 | TRBD2 | TRBV7-2 | - | TGTGCCAGCAGCCCCCAGCGGGGGGGCCGGGAGACCCAGTACTTC | CASSPQRGGRETQYF
TRBJ2-1 | TRBD2 | TRBV5-1 | - | TGCGCCAGCAGCTTGGGCGGGGGGACTGGGAATGAGCAGTTCTTC | CASSLGGGTGNEQFF
TRBJ2-1 | - | TRBV5-5 | - | TGTGCCAGCAGCTATACTAACAATGAGCAGTTCTTC | CASSYTNNEQFF
TRBJ2-3 | - | TRBV29-1 | many | TGCAGCGTTGGTGGCAGGGCTGAAGATACGCAGTATTTT | CSVGGRAEDTQYF
TRBJ2-2 | - | TRBV4-3 | few | TGCGCCAGCAGCCAAGCCGGACAAAACACCGGGGAGCTGTTTTTT | CASSQAGQNTGELFF
TRBJ1-2 | - | TRBV28 | - | TGTGCCAGCAGTGGCATGGACAGTGCCTATGGCTACACCTTC | CASSGMDSAYGYTF
TRBJ2-4 | - | TRBV30 | many | TGTGCCTGGAACGGGGGGCCGAGCATTCAGTACTTC | CAWNGGPSIQYF
TRBJ2-5 | TRBD2 | TRBV6-6 | few | TGTGCCAGCAGACTAGCGGGGCTCAAGGCCCAGTACTTC | CASRLAGLKAQYF
TRBJ1-5 | - | TRBV19 | - | TGTGCCAGTAGGGGCAGGGTAAATCAGCCCCAGCATTTT | CASRGRVNQPQHF
TRBJ2-7 | - | TRBV5-6 | few | TGTGCCAGCAGCTTGGCTTATAGGGGCCCCCTCGAGCAGTACTTC | CASSLAYRGPLEQYF
TRBJ1-1 | - | TRBV30 | - | TGTGCCTGGAGTGTTTTAGGGGGACCGGCTTTCTTT | CAWSVLGGPAFF
TRBJ1-5 | - | TRBV27 | - | TGTGCCAGCATTGCGAGAGGAGGGGATCAGCCCCAGCATTTT | CASIARGGDQPQHF
TRBJ1-2 | TRBD1 | TRBV5-6 | - | TGTGCCAGCAGCAGCCGCCTACAGGGACAGCCCTATGGCTACACCTTC | CASSSRLQGQPYGYTF
TRBJ2-3 | TRBD1 | TRBV29-1 | - | TGCAGCGTTAGTCCCGACAGGGTTGGAGATACGCAGTATTTT | CSVSPDRVGDTQYF
TRBJ1-6 | TRBD1 | TRBV9 | few | TGTGCCAGCAGCGTAGAACCCACAGGGGGCCTTAATTCACCCCTCCACTTT | CASSVEPTGGLNSPLHF
TRBJ1-1 | TRBD1 | TRBV7-2 | few | TGTGCCAGCAGAATAGTGGGACAGGGGAGCAAGAACACTGAAGCTTTCTTT | CASRIVGQGSKNTEAFF
TRBJ1-3 | - | TRBV7-7 | few | TGTGCCAGCAGCTCGGGACTCTCTGGAAACACCATATATTTT | CASSSGLSGNTIYF
TRBJ2-3 | - | TRBV7-3 | many | TGTGCCAGCAGCTCGGGGGGCACAGATACGCAGTATTTT | CASSSGGTDTQYF
TRBJ1-1 | - | TRBV5-6 | few | TGTGCCAGCAGCTCCCGGGGGACGACACCTGAAGCTTTCTTT | CASSSRGTTPEAFF
TRBJ1-2 | TRBD1 | TRBV7-6 | few | TGTGCCAGCAGCTTAGCAGGGGGCGGAAGCTACACCTTC | CASSLAGGGSYTF
TRBJ2-1 | TRBD1 | TRBV6-1 | few | TGTGCCAGCAGGGCCCGGACAGGGACCTACAATGAGCAGTTCTTC | CASRARTGTYNEQFF
TRBJ1-1 | TRBD1 | TRBV27 | - | TGTGCCAGCAGTCGGGACAGGGGTAACACTGAAGCTTTCTTT | CASSRDRGNTEAFF
TRBJ1-5 | - | TRBV7-2 | few | TGTGCCAGTAAAGTGGGCTCCGGCAATCAGCCCCAGCATTTT | CASKVGSGNQPQHF
TRBJ1-3 | - | TRBV4-2 | - | TGTGCCAGCAGCCAAGATCTAGGGGCAGCCGGAAACACCATATATTTT | CASSQDLGAAGNTIYF
TRBJ2-5 | - | TRBV7-2 | - | TGTGCCAGCAGCTTAAGTATGGCGGGGGAGACCCAGTACTTC | CASSLSMAGETQYF
TRBJ2-7 | - | TRBV19 | - | TGTGCCAGTAGTAAGGAGGGGGCCTCCTACGAGCAGTACTTC | CASSKEGASYEQYF